The sequence of this T cell receptor (beta chain) was determined in a study of cytomegalovirus exposure and HLA in healthy donors. Regarding the study as a whole: Three chains linked to CMV were shown in vitro to be specific for CMV antigens.

On this clone itself: Its antigen is as yet unknown.

The data were produced by immunoSEQ multiplex PCR, yet TCRdb's version contains in-frame clones alone and is incomplete. The sample carries 59,000 or so clones, 80% to 90% recorded once. Separate from the approximately 670-subject first cohort, the approximately 130-subject validation cohort was the one that the donors belonged to. Trimming took off 0 bases at V and 0 bases at J, with 5 bases between the two ends. Germline CDR1 is SGDLS and CDR2 is YYNGEE. CDR3 length: 14 residues. The V gene is TRBV9, the J gene TRBJ2-3; D is uncertain. What was sequenced was PBMCs. This clonotype was sampled from a woman aged 18-29 years in good health and CMV-seronegative. CDR3 region: CASSVGRSTDTQYF. The CDR3, as DNA: TGTGCCAGCAGCGTAGGCAGGAGCACAGATACGCAGTATTTT. The whole variable domain, remainder taken from reference TRBV9 and TRBJ2-3, is DSGVTQTPKHLITATGQRVTLRCSPRSGDLSVYWYQQSLDQGLQFLIQYYNGEERAKGNILERFSAQQFPDLHSELNLSSLELGDSALYFCASSVGRSTDTQYFGPGTRLTVL.